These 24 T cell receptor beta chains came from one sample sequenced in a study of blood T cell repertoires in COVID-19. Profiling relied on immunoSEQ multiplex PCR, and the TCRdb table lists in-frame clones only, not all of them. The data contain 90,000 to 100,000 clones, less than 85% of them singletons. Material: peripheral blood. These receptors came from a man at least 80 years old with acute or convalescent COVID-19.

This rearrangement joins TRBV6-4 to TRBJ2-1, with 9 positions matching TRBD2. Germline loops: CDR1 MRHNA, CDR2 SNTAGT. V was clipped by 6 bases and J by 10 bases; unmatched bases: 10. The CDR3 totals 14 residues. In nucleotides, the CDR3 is TGTGCCAGCAGCGTAGCGGGAGAAGTAAGGGAGCAGTTCTTC. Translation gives CASSVAGEVREQFF.

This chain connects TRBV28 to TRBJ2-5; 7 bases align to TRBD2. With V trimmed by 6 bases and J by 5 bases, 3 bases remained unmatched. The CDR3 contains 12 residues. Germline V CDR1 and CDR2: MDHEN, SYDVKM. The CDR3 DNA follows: TGTGCCAGCAGAGAAGCGGGGGAGACCCAGTACTTC. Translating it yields CASREAGETQYF. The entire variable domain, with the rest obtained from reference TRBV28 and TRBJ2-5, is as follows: DVKVTQSSRYLVKRTGEKVFLECVQDMDHENMFWYRQDPGLGLRLIYFSYDVKMKEKGDIPEGYSVSREKKERFSLILESASTNQTSMYLCASREAGETQYFGPGTRLLVL.

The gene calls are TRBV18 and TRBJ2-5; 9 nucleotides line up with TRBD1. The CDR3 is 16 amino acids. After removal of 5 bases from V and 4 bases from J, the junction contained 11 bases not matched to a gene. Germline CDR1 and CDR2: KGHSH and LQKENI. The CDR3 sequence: CASSSRTGGIVETQYF. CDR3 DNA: TGTGCCAGCTCATCACGAACAGGGGGCATTGTAGAGACCCAGTACTTC.

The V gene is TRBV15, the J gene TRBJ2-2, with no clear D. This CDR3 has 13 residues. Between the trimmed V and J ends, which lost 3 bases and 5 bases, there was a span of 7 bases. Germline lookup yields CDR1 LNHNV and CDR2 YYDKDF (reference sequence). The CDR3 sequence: CATSRRSTGELFF. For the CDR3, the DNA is TGTGCCACCAGCAGGAGGTCAACCGGGGAGCTGTTTTTT.

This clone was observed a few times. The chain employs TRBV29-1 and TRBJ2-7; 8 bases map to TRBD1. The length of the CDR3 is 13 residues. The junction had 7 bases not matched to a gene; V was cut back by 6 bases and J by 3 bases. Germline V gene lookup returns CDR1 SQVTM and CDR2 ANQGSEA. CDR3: CSVENTGGYEQYF. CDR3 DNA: TGCAGCGTGGAAAACACAGGGGGCTACGAGCAGTACTTC.

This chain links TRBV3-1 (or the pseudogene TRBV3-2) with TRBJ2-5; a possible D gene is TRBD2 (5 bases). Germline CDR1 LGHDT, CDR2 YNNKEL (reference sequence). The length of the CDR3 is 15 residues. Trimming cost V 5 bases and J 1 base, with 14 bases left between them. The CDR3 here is CASSSRLNTQETQYF. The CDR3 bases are TGTGCCAGCAGCTCGCGACTAAATACCCAAGAGACCCAGTACTTC.

This CDR3 reads CAIRGGPGSTKQYF. The CDR3 DNA sequence: TGTGCCATCAGGGGGGGACCGGGATCTACGAAGCAGTACTTC. V is TRBV10-3 and J is TRBJ2-7, with D perhaps TRBD2 (6 bases). Germline V gives CDR1 ENHRY, CDR2 SYGVKD. Trimming shortened V by 6 bases and J by 8 bases, and 20 bases separated the two germline ends. CDR3 length equals 14 residues.

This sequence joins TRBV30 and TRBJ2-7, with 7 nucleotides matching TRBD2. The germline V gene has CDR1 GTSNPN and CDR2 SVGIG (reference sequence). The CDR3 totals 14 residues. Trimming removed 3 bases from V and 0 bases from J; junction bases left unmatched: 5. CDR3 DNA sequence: TGTGCCTGGAGGGTAGCGGGCAGCTCCTACGAGCAGTACTTC. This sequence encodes CAWRVAGSSYEQYF.

The CDR3 DNA follows: TGTGCCAGCAGCTCGGACTCGCACATCTACAATGAGCAGTTCTTC. Its translation: CASSSDSHIYNEQFF. The rearrangement joins TRBV11-3 to TRBJ2-1; D may be TRBD2 (5 bases). V was shortened by 4 bases and J by 3 bases, with 13 bases between the two germline ends. Germline values: CDR1 SGHNT, CDR2 YENEEA. This CDR3 comprises 15 residues.

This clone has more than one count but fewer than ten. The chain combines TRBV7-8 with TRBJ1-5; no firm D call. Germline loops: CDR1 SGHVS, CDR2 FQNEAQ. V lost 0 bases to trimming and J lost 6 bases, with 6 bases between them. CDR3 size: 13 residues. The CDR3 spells CASSLAMSQPQHF. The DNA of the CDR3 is TGTGCCAGCAGCTTAGCGATGAGTCAGCCCCAGCATTTT.

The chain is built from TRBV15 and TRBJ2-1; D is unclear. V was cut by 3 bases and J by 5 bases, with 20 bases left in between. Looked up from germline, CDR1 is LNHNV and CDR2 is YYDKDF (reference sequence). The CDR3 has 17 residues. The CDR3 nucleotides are TGTGCCACCAGCAGGCCGCCCCCAGCGACCACCGACAATGAGCAGTTCTTC. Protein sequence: CATSRPPPATTDNEQFF.

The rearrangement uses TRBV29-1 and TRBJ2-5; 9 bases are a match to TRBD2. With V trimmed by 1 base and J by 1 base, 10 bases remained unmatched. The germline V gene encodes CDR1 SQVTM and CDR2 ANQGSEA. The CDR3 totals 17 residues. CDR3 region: CSVEGLAGVLGQETQYF. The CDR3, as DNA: TGCAGCGTTGAAGGGTTAGCGGGAGTTTTGGGCCAAGAGACCCAGTACTTC.

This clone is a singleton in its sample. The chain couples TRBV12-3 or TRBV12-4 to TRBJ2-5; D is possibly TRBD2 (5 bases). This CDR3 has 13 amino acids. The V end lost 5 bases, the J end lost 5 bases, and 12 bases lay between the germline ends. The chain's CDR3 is CASSPGVEETQYF. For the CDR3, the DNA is TGTGCCAGCAGTCCCGGGGTTGAGGAGACCCAGTACTTC.

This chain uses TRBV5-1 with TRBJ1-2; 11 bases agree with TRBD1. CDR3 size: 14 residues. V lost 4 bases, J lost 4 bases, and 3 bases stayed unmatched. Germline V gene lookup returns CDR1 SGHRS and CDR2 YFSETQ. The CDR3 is CASSRDRGTYGYTF. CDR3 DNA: TGCGCCAGCAGCCGGGACAGGGGGACCTATGGCTACACCTTC. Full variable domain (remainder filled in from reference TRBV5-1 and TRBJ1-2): KAGVTQTPRYLIKTRGQQVTLSCSPISGHRSVSWYQQTPGQGLQFLFEYFSETQRNKGNFPGRFSGRQFSNSRSEMNVSTLELGDSALYLCASSRDRGTYGYTFGSGTRLTVV.

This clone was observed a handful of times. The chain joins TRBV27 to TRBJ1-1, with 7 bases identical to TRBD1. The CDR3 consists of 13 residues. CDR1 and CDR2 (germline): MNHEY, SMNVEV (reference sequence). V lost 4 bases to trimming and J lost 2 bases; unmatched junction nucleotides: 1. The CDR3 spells CASSWDRNTEAFF. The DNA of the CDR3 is TGTGCCAGCAGTTGGGACAGAAACACTGAAGCTTTCTTT.

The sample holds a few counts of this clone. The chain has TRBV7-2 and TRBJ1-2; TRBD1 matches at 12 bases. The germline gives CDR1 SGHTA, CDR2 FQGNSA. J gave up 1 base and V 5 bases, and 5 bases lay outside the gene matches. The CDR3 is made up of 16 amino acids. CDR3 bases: TGTGCCAGCAGCCAAGGGACAGGGGGCTTTAACTATGGCTACACCTTC. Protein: CASSQGTGGFNYGYTF.

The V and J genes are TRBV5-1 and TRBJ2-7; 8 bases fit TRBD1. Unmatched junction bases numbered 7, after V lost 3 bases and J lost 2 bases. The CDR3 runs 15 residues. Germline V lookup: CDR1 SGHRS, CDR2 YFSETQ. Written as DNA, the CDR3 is TGCGCCAGCAGCTCAGCCGGGACAGGCGCCTACGAGCAGTACTTC. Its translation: CASSSAGTGAYEQYF.

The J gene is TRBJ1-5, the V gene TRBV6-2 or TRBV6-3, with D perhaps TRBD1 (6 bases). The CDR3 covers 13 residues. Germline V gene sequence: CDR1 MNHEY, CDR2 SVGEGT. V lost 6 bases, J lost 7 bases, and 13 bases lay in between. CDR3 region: CASSTGIGQPQHF. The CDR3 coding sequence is TGTGCCAGCAGCACAGGGATTGGGCAGCCCCAGCATTTT.

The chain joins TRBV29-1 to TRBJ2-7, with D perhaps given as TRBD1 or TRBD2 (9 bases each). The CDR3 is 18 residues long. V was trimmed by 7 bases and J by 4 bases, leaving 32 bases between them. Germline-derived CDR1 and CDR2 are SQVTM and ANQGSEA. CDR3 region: CSATQGAKFAGGRYEQYF. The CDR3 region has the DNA TGCAGCGCCACACAGGGGGCTAAATTTGCGGGAGGGCGGTACGAGCAGTACTTC.

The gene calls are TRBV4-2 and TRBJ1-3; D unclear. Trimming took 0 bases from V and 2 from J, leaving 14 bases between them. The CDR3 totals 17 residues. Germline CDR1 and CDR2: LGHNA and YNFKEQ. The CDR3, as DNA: TGTGCCAGCAGCCAAGATGTCAGGCCAAGCCCTGGAAACACCATATATTTT. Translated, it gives CASSQDVRPSPGNTIYF.

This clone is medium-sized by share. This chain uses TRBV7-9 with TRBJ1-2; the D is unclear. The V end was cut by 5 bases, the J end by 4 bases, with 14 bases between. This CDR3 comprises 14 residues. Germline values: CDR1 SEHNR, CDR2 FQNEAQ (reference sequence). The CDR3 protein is CASSLTDGVYGYTF. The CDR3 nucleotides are TGTGCCAGCAGCCTAACCGACGGGGTCTATGGCTACACCTTC.

The chain's CDR3 is CASSQDGRGGNQPQHF. Written as DNA, the CDR3 is TGCGCCAGCAGCCAAGATGGCAGGGGAGGCAATCAGCCCCAGCATTTT. The rearrangement joins TRBV4-3 to TRBJ1-5, with a possible D match to TRBD1 (6 bases). Germline values: CDR1 LGHNA, CDR2 YSLEER. V was cut by 0 bases and J by 2 bases, with 11 bases left in between. CDR3 size: 16 residues.

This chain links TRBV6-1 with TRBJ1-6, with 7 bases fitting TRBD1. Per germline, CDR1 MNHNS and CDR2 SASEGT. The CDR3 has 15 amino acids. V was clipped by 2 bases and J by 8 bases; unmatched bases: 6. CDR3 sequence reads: CASSELRQGYSPLHF. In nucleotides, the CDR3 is TGTGCCAGCAGTGAACTCCGACAGGGATATTCACCCCTCCACTTT.

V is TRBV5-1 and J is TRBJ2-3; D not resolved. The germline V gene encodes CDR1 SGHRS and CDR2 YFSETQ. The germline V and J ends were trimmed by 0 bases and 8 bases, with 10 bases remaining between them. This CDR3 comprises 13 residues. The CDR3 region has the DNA TGCGCCAGCAGCTTGGACTTTGGGCCTACGCAGTATTTT. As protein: CASSLDFGPTQYF.